This T cell receptor beta chain was identified in a study of shared clonotypes between healthy human individuals. TCRdb's table, derived via immunoSEQ multiplex PCR, lists solely in-frame clones and lacks some. The data contain around 1.5 million clones, 95% to 99% of them singletons. Study conclusions and caveats: The study found 4.5% to 5% of naive CD4 clonotypes shared across a few donors. Large sequencing depth failed to make sorted-subset sequencing complete, rarefaction showed. All-four-donor shared clonotypes had higher generation probabilities than non-shared clonotypes did.

The donors were adults (healthy and HIV-negative) with no recent acute infections or vaccinations. As regards this clone: Its antigen is unknown.

The clonotype originates from a man in his thirties or forties in good health. Sequenced material: naive CD4+ T cells sorted from blood. Subset specified: CD45RA+ positively selected.

This CDR3 is CASSPGGSNQPQHF. CDR3 sequence (DNA): TGTGCCAGCAGCCCCGGTGGGAGCAATCAGCCCCAGCATTTT. V usage is TRBV7-6 and J usage is TRBJ1-5; D uncertain. The CDR3 has 14 residues. The V end lost 5 bases, the J end lost 1 base, and 9 bases lay between the germline ends. Germline V CDR1 and CDR2: SGHVS, FNYEAQ.